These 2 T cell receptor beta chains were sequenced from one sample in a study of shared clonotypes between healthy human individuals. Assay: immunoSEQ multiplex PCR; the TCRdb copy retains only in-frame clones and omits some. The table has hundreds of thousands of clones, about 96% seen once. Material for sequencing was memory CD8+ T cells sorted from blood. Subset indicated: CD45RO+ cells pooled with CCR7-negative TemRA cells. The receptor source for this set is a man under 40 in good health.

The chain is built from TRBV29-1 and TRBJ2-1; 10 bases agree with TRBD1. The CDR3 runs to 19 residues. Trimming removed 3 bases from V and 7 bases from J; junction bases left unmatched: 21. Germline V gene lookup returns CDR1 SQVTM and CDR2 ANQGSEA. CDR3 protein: CSVEPPTGGSNEGLNEQFF. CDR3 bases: TGCAGCGTTGAGCCGCCGACAGGGGGCTCGAACGAGGGGCTAAATGAGCAGTTCTTC.

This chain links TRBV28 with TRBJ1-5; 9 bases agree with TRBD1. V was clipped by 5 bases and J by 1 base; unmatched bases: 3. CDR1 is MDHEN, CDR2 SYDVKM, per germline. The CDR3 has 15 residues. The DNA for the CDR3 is TGTGCCAGCAGTCTACAGGGGGCGAGCAATCAGCCCCAGCATTTT. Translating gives CASSLQGASNQPQHF.